This T cell receptor (beta chain) was retrieved from a study of blood T cells in healthy people across ages. Whole-study results and caveats: Estimated diversity across one million T cells was deemed an underestimate. Older individuals had lower TCR beta diversity per million T cells (the decline was roughly linear).

Then a second PCR, running about 6 to 12 cycles, was carried out with a sample-barcoded 5' primer and a J-beta primer mix. Via MiXCR, TCRdb re-called the 5' RACE reads, giving one row per CDR3 protein. The data show 1.5 million to 2 million distinct CDR3 sequences, with 28% seen just once and 7.7% held by the top ten. This clonotype came up a few times. What it recognizes is unknown. The sample comprised blood. The sequence came from a woman aged 25 to 45 in good health.

The DNA of the CDR3 is TGTGCCAGCGAATTTGGTAGCTCCTACGAGCAGTACTTC. Protein product: CASEFGSSYEQYF. This chain uses TRBV2 with TRBJ2-7; no clear D gene. This CDR3 has 13 residues. Trimming pared 8 bases from V and 0 bases from J, leaving 11 bases between. CDR1 and CDR2 (germline): SNHLY, FYNNEI.